This is a list of T cell receptor beta chains from one sample in a study of regulatory T cells in long-lasting Graves disease. One entry per CDR3 protein results from TCRdb running MiXCR on the multiplex PCR reads. The sample lists hundreds of thousands of distinct CDR3 sequences; 20% to 25% were seen once. The sample consisted of peripheral blood mononuclear cells (PBMCs), taken when the disease was refractory, from a patient treated with antithyroid drugs. These receptors all stem from a female donor with Graves disease. Each CDR3 is given with its conserved first and last residue. Each record gives: V gene, J gene, D gene, clone size, CDR3 protein, CDR3 DNA. The D gene is left open where the match is weak. Clone size, where shown, is once, few, many, or a class for clones that have expanded.

TRBV12-3/TRBV12-4	TRBJ1-1	NA	many	CASSWGEYTEAFF	TGTGCCAGCAGTTGGGGGGAGTACACTGAAGCTTTCTTT
TRBV6-2/TRBV6-3	TRBJ2-2	TRBD2	few	CASSYGGLAVTGELFF	TGTGCCAGCAGTTACGGGGGACTAGCGGTCACCGGGGAGCTGTTTTTT
TRBV28	TRBJ2-3	NA	NA	CASTLEAPADTQYF	TGTGCCAGCACCTTGGAGGCTCCTGCCGATACGCAGTATTTT
TRBV3-1	TRBJ2-6	TRBD2	many	CASSRASGRTGANVLTF	TGTGCCAGCAGCCGCGCTAGCGGGAGAACTGGGGCCAACGTCCTGACTTTC
TRBV7-9	TRBJ2-7	NA	many	CASSFLDSYEQYF	TGTGCCAGCAGTTTCCTTGACTCCTACGAGCAGTACTTC
TRBV28	TRBJ2-1	NA	once	CASSSLSYNEQFF	TGTGCCAGCAGTTCTCTATCCTACAATGAGCAGTTCTTC
TRBV11-1	TRBJ2-7	TRBD2	many	CASSLTGLAGDEQYF	TGTGCCAGCAGCCTTACGGGACTAGCGGGAGACGAGCAGTACTTC
TRBV30	TRBJ1-5	NA	NA	CAWSPGGSHSDQPQHF	TGTGCCTGGAGTCCGGGGGGCAGCCATAGCGATCAGCCCCAGCATTTT
TRBV5-1	TRBJ2-7	NA	few	CASSDTAGNPHEQYF	TGCGCCAGCAGCGACACGGCAGGTAATCCCCACGAGCAGTACTTC
TRBV28	TRBJ2-7	TRBD2	many	CASRELGLAGDEQYF	TGTGCCAGCAGGGAATTGGGACTAGCGGGAGACGAGCAGTACTTC
TRBV28	TRBJ1-2	NA	NA	CAVQSGQPPVHTF	TGTGCCGTTCAATCTGGGCAGCCCCCTGTACACACCTTC
TRBV10-3	TRBJ1-2	TRBD1	many	CAISLGQPYGYTF	TGTGCCATCAGCTTGGGACAGCCATATGGCTACACCTTC
TRBV7-2	TRBJ2-1	NA	NA	CASSLGGAASSYNEQFF	TGTGCCAGCAGCTTAGGGGGCGCGGCGAGCTCCTACAATGAGCAGTTCTTC
TRBV20-1	TRBJ2-7	NA	few	CSASLPGTYEQYF	TGCAGTGCTAGTTTGCCCGGAACCTACGAGCAGTACTTC
TRBV27	TRBJ2-3	NA	NA	CASSFGWHTDTQYF	TGTGCCAGCAGTTTCGGCTGGCACACAGATACGCAGTATTTT
TRBV6-5	TRBJ2-7	NA	NA	CASSYFGRHFF	TGTGCCAGCAGTTACTTTGGGCGGCACTTCTTC
TRBV5-1	TRBJ2-5	NA	NA	CASSLPLETQYF	TGCGCCAGCAGCTTGCCTTTAGAGACCCAGTACTTC
TRBV6-1	TRBJ1-5	TRBD1	many	CASRTDRLGNQPQHF	TGTGCCAGCCGTACGGACAGGTTGGGCAATCAGCCCCAGCATTTT
TRBV25-1	TRBJ2-7	TRBD1	many	CASSDPGQGWEQYF	TGTGCCAGCAGTGATCCGGGACAGGGTTGGGAGCAGTACTTC
TRBV11-1	TRBJ2-5	NA	many	CASSFGRGETQYF	TGTGCCAGCAGCTTCGGCAGGGGAGAGACCCAGTACTTC
TRBV18	TRBJ1-1	NA	NA	CASSPREVGTEAFF	TGTGCCAGCTCCCCGCGAGAGGTGGGCACTGAAGCTTTCTTT
TRBV27	TRBJ2-7	NA	many	CASSLSGGYSYEQYF	TGTGCCAGCAGTTTATCAGGGGGGTACTCCTACGAGCAGTACTTC
TRBV25-1	TRBJ1-6	NA	NA	CPSSYNSPLHF	TGTCCGAGCTCCTATAATTCACCCCTCCACTTT
TRBV4-3	TRBJ1-1	NA	NA	CASSQDVMTPNTEAIF	TGCGCCAGCAGCCAAGATGTGATGACACCGAACACTGAAGCTATCTTT
TRBV19	TRBJ1-1	NA	NA	CATTWGGDTEAFF	TGTGCCACCACTTGGGGAGGGGACACTGAAGCTTTCTTT
TRBV12-3/TRBV12-4	TRBJ2-6	NA	NA	CASSFKRQSFYSGANVLTF	TGTGCCAGCAGTTTCAAGCGGCAGTCCTTTTACTCTGGGGCCAACGTCCTGACTTTC
TRBV7-9	TRBJ1-5	NA	NA	CASSYQPRGAYSNQPQHF	TGTGCCAGCAGCTACCAACCCCGGGGGGCATATAGCAATCAGCCCCAGCATTTT
TRBV7-9	TRBJ1-4	NA	few	CASSWIKDGRNEKLFF	TGTGCCAGCAGCTGGATTAAGGACGGAAGAAATGAAAAACTGTTTTTT
TRBV28	TRBJ1-1	NA	many	CASSLSVGDSQNTEAFF	TGTGCCAGCAGTTTATCTGTAGGGGATTCTCAGAACACTGAAGCTTTCTTT
TRBV6-9	TRBJ2-2	NA	NA	CASSLRPGELCF	TGTGCCAGCAGTTTACGGCCCGGGGAGCTGTGTTTT
TRBV19	TRBJ2-6	TRBD1	NA	CASSIWPGQGVSGANVLTF	TGTGCCAGTAGTATATGGCCGGGACAGGGGGTGTCTGGGGCCAACGTCCTGACTTTC